The rows below give T cell receptor beta chains drawn from one sample of a study of cytomegalovirus exposure and HLA in healthy donors. Sequencing used immunoSEQ multiplex PCR; TCRdb keeps in-frame clones, though not all of them. The table lists tens of thousands of clones, 65% to 80% of them singletons. Sequenced sample: PBMCs. Receptors were obtained from a man in his forties in good health and CMV-seropositive. Both conserved end residues are part of each CDR3. The D gene is left open where the match is weak. Only part of the rows carry a size: once, few, many, or a class if the clone is expanded.

V gene	D gene	J gene	clone size	CDR3 protein	CDR3 DNA
TRBV27	TRBD1	TRBJ1-4	-	CASSPTGQEKLFF	TGTGCCAGCAGTCCGACGGGACAGGAAAAACTGTTTTTT
TRBV5-6	-	TRBJ2-7	-	CASSSTGAGAGWEQYF	TGTGCCAGCAGCTCCACGGGCGCAGGGGCGGGCTGGGAGCAGTACTTC
TRBV18	-	TRBJ2-7	few	CASSPNHRGGNEQYF	TGTGCCAGCTCACCAAATCATAGGGGGGGGAACGAGCAGTACTTC
TRBV19	TRBD1	TRBJ2-7	-	CASSMGTYRGVYYEQYF	TGTGCCAGTAGTATGGGAACCTACAGGGGCGTCTACTACGAGCAGTACTTC
TRBV9	-	TRBJ2-1	-	CASSGQGSYNEQFF	TGTGCCAGCAGCGGTCAGGGGTCCTACAATGAGCAGTTCTTC
TRBV2	TRBD1	TRBJ1-2	-	CASSGTGRSGYTF	TGTGCCAGCAGTGGGACAGGGAGAAGTGGCTACACCTTC
TRBV11-3	-	TRBJ2-2	-	CASSFELITFRGELFF	TGTGCCAGCAGCTTCGAACTCATAACTTTCAGGGGGGAGCTGTTTTTT
TRBV18	-	TRBJ2-2	-	CASSPGQTNTGELFF	TGTGCCAGCTCACCGGGGCAGACGAACACCGGGGAGCTGTTTTTT
TRBV19	-	TRBJ2-7	-	CASSGRQGIGGVEQYF	TGTGCCAGTAGTGGGCGACAGGGAATCGGCGGGGTCGAGCAGTACTTC
TRBV14	TRBD1	TRBJ2-7	few	CASSRGQVTYEQYF	TGTGCCAGCAGCCGGGGACAGGTAACCTACGAGCAGTACTTC
TRBV5-4	TRBD1	TRBJ1-4	-	CASSAQGQDNEKLFF	TGTGCCAGCAGCGCACAGGGGCAGGATAATGAAAAACTGTTTTTT
TRBV6-1	-	TRBJ1-1	-	CASSEAQGGEEAFF	TGTGCCAGCAGTGAAGCGCAGGGAGGAGAAGAAGCTTTCTTT
TRBV7-2	-	TRBJ2-7	-	CASSYGSGPRRYEQYF	TGTGCCAGCAGCTACGGAAGCGGACCTCGGCGCTACGAGCAGTACTTC
TRBV9	TRBD2	TRBJ2-5	-	CASTGNAGEGETQYF	TGTGCCAGCACAGGGAATGCGGGGGAGGGAGAGACCCAGTACTTC
TRBV5-1	TRBD2	TRBJ2-1	few	CASSPTSGLDNEQFF	TGCGCCAGCAGCCCGACTAGCGGGCTCGACAATGAGCAGTTCTTC
TRBV18	-	TRBJ2-7	-	CASSPDTSSYEQYF	TGTGCCAGCTCACCCGACACTAGCTCCTACGAGCAGTACTTC
TRBV30	-	TRBJ1-2	-	CAWSESLRGYGYTF	TGTGCCTGGAGTGAAAGTTTGCGGGGCTATGGCTACACCTTC
TRBV5-1	-	TRBJ1-2	-	CASSTGQQLNYGYTF	TGCGCCAGCAGTACCGGACAACAGCTTAACTATGGCTACACCTTC
TRBV5-8	-	TRBJ2-1	-	CASSVAGWANEQFF	TGTGCCAGCAGCGTGGCGGGGTGGGCAAATGAGCAGTTCTTC
TRBV12-5	-	TRBJ2-7	-	CASGLGRIAGNEQYF	TGTGCTAGTGGTTTGGGTCGGATAGCCGGGAACGAGCAGTACTTC
TRBV10-3	-	TRBJ2-5	-	CAISERRASQETQYF	TGTGCCATCAGTGAGCGGCGGGCGTCTCAAGAGACCCAGTACTTC
TRBV4-2	TRBD1	TRBJ1-3	-	CASSPGTDSGNTIYF	TGTGCCAGCAGCCCTGGGACAGACTCTGGAAACACCATATATTTT
TRBV6-4	-	TRBJ2-1	-	CASSTTGNAAYNEQFF	TGTGCCAGCAGTACTACAGGGAACGCAGCCTACAATGAGCAGTTCTTC
TRBV29-1	-	TRBJ1-2	-	CSVRNRDNYGYTF	TGCAGCGTCCGCAACAGGGATAACTATGGCTACACCTTC
TRBV5-5	-	TRBJ1-3	-	CASSLPGAMSGNTIYF	TGTGCCAGCAGCTTGCCAGGGGCTATGAGTGGAAACACCATATATTTT
TRBV4-3	TRBD2	TRBJ2-1	-	CASSQEILAGDWPNEQFF	TGCGCCAGCAGCCAAGAGATATTAGCGGGAGATTGGCCCAATGAGCAGTTCTTC
TRBV7-9	TRBD1	TRBJ1-4	-	CASSTQGELFF	TGTGCCAGCAGCACGCAGGGGGAACTGTTTTTT
TRBV5-4	-	TRBJ2-7	-	CASSPRGLKYEQYF	TGTGCCAGCAGCCCGCGGGGCCTGAAATACGAGCAGTACTTC
TRBV30	-	TRBJ1-1	-	CAGDRQGTEAFF	TGTGCCGGAGACAGGCAGGGGACTGAAGCTTTCTTT